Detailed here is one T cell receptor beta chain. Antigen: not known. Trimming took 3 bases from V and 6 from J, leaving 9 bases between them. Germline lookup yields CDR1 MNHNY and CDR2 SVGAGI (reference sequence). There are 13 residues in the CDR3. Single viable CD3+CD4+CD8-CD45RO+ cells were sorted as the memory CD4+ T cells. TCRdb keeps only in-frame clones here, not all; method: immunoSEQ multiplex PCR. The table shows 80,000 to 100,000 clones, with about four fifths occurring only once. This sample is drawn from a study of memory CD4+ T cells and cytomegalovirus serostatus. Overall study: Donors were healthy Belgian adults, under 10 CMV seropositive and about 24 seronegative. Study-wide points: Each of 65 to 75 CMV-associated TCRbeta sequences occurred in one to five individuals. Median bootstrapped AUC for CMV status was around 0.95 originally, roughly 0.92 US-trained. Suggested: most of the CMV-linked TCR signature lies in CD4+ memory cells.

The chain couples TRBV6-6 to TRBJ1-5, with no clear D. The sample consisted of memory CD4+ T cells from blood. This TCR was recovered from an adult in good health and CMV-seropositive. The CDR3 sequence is CASSYSGRQPQHF. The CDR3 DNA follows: TGTGCCAGCAGTTATTCCGGACGTCAGCCCCAGCATTTT.